This TCR beta chain emerged from a study of control samples from healthy donors and cancer patients. The method was immunoSEQ multiplex PCR; TCRdb's version includes in-frame clones alone and lacks a portion of them. The table has just over 150,000 clones, approximately 93% seen once. This CDR3 comprises 13 residues. V was pared by 0 bases and J by 7 bases, with 10 bases between. Looked up from germline, CDR1 is SGHRS and CDR2 is YFSETQ. The sequence derives from a woman aged 40 to 50 in good health. The chain uses TRBV5-1 and TRBJ1-1; D gene unclear. Sequenced sample: blood. The DNA for the CDR3 is TGCGCCAGCAGCTTGGAAGGCAGACTTGAAGCTTTCTTT. Its protein product is CASSLEGRLEAFF.